This is a list of T cell receptor beta chains from one sample in a study of beta chain features in type 1 diabetes. Sequenced by immunoSEQ multiplex PCR; TCRdb stores in-frame clones only, minus some. The profile shows some 900,000 clones, 15% to 20% of them singletons. The sequenced material came from naive CD4+ T cells from blood. Every receptor here comes from a woman aged 18-29 years in good health. Each CDR3 is given with its conserved first and last residue. Fields, in order: CDR3 length, D gene, clone size, V gene, J gene, CDR3 DNA, CDR3 protein. A D gene is named only where the DNA matches it firmly. A clone size is listed for some rows: how often the clone was seen (once, few, many), or a class if it is expanded.

len: 15
d_gene: TRBD2
abundance: few
v_gene: TRBV5-1
j_gene: TRBJ2-3
CDR3nt: TGCGCCAGCAGCTTGTCGGGACTAGCGGTAGATACGCAGTATTTT
CDR3aa: CASSLSGLAVDTQYF

len: 12
d_gene: TRBD2
abundance: NA
v_gene: TRBV6-5
j_gene: TRBJ2-1
CDR3nt: TGTGCCAGCACGGGGCGGGGGAATGAGCAGTTCTTC
CDR3aa: CASTGRGNEQFF

len: 13
d_gene: NA
abundance: NA
v_gene: TRBV4-2
j_gene: TRBJ2-7
CDR3nt: TGTGCCAGCAGCCAAGGGGGTACCTACGAGCAGTACTTC
CDR3aa: CASSQGGTYEQYF

len: 14
d_gene: TRBD2
abundance: few
v_gene: TRBV19
j_gene: TRBJ2-7
CDR3nt: TGTGCCAGTAGCGCTAGCGGTAACCCCTACGAGCAGTACTTC
CDR3aa: CASSASGNPYEQYF

len: 15
d_gene: TRBD2
abundance: few
v_gene: TRBV28
j_gene: TRBJ2-7
CDR3nt: TGTGCCAGCAGTTTACGAACTAGCGGGAGAGCCGAGCAGTACTTC
CDR3aa: CASSLRTSGRAEQYF

len: 12
d_gene: NA
abundance: few
v_gene: TRBV2
j_gene: TRBJ1-1
CDR3nt: TGTGCCAGCAGAGTCTGGGGCACTGAAGCTTTCTTT
CDR3aa: CASRVWGTEAFF

len: 14
d_gene: NA
abundance: once
v_gene: TRBV2
j_gene: TRBJ2-1
CDR3nt: TGTGCCAGCAGTGGGCAAATAGCTTTCAATGAGCAGTTCTTC
CDR3aa: CASSGQIAFNEQFF

len: 13
d_gene: TRBD1
abundance: few
v_gene: TRBV28
j_gene: TRBJ2-4
CDR3nt: TGTGCCACCCGACAGGGGCTCAAAAACATTCAGTACTTC
CDR3aa: CATRQGLKNIQYF

len: 11
d_gene: NA
abundance: NA
v_gene: TRBV10-1
j_gene: TRBJ2-7
CDR3nt: TGCGCCAGCAGTCTCGTAAACGAGCAGTACTTC
CDR3aa: CASSLVNEQYF

len: 13
d_gene: NA
abundance: few
v_gene: TRBV19
j_gene: TRBJ2-7
CDR3nt: TGTGCCAGCGCAGACAGAGAAGTGTACGAGCAGTACTTC
CDR3aa: CASADREVYEQYF

len: 16
d_gene: NA
abundance: NA
v_gene: TRBV28
j_gene: TRBJ2-7
CDR3nt: TGTGCCAGCAGTAGTGAGGCGGCAGGGGAGGGGTGTGAGCAGTACTTC
CDR3aa: CASSSEAAGEGCEQYF

len: 14
d_gene: NA
abundance: few
v_gene: TRBV28
j_gene: TRBJ1-2
CDR3nt: TGTGCCAGCAGTTTCCGGGACCGGTACTATGGCTACACCTTC
CDR3aa: CASSFRDRYYGYTF

len: 16
d_gene: TRBD2
abundance: NA
v_gene: TRBV4-3
j_gene: TRBJ2-1
CDR3nt: TGCGCCAGCAGCCAAGTGTTAACTAGCGGATACAATGAGCAGTTCTTC
CDR3aa: CASSQVLTSGYNEQFF

len: 16
d_gene: TRBD2
abundance: few
v_gene: TRBV29-1
j_gene: TRBJ2-5
CDR3nt: TGCAGCGCGGGGTGGGGACTAGCGGGAGATTGGAAGACCCAGTACTTC
CDR3aa: CSAGWGLAGDWKTQYF

len: 16
d_gene: TRBD1
abundance: few
v_gene: TRBV7-2
j_gene: TRBJ1-2
CDR3nt: TGTGCCAGCAGCTTAGCGCTTGGGACAGGGGGCATAGGCTACACCTTC
CDR3aa: CASSLALGTGGIGYTF

len: 13
d_gene: TRBD1
abundance: few
v_gene: TRBV7-2
j_gene: TRBJ2-7
CDR3nt: TGTGCCAGCAGCTTGAACAGGGGCCGCGAGCAGTACTTC
CDR3aa: CASSLNRGREQYF

len: 14
d_gene: NA
abundance: few
v_gene: TRBV4-2
j_gene: TRBJ1-2
CDR3nt: TGTGCCAGCAGCCAAGATGGCGCCAGGCGCGGCTACACCTTC
CDR3aa: CASSQDGARRGYTF

len: 16
d_gene: TRBD2
abundance: few
v_gene: TRBV7-2
j_gene: TRBJ2-7
CDR3nt: TGTGCCAGCAGCTACAGACTAGCGGGAGGGCAAACCGAGCAGTACTTC
CDR3aa: CASSYRLAGGQTEQYF

len: 15
d_gene: TRBD2
abundance: NA
v_gene: TRBV7-6
j_gene: TRBJ2-7
CDR3nt: TGTGCCAGCAGCCCTAGCGGGAGTTCACGCTACGAGCAGTACTTC
CDR3aa: CASSPSGSSRYEQYF

len: 14
d_gene: TRBD2
abundance: NA
v_gene: TRBV28
j_gene: TRBJ2-3
CDR3nt: TGTGCCAGCAGTTTAAGGACTAGCGAGGGTACGCAGTATTTT
CDR3aa: CASSLRTSEGTQYF

len: 12
d_gene: NA
abundance: few
v_gene: TRBV28
j_gene: TRBJ1-1
CDR3nt: TGTGCCAGCAGTTTATTGCGCGTTGAAGCTTTCTTT
CDR3aa: CASSLLRVEAFF

len: 14
d_gene: TRBD1
abundance: NA
v_gene: TRBV10-3
j_gene: TRBJ1-4
CDR3nt: TGTGCCATCAGTGATGACAGGGGAGGCGAAAAACTGTTTTTT
CDR3aa: CAISDDRGGEKLFF

len: 16
d_gene: NA
abundance: NA
v_gene: TRBV28
j_gene: TRBJ2-1
CDR3nt: TGTGCCAGCAGTTTATATGCTATTCGGGCTTACAATGAGCAGTTCTTC
CDR3aa: CASSLYAIRAYNEQFF

len: 13
d_gene: NA
abundance: NA
v_gene: TRBV7-2
j_gene: TRBJ1-5
CDR3nt: TGTGCCAGCAGCTTAGGGCAGGATCAGCCCCAGCATTTT
CDR3aa: CASSLGQDQPQHF

len: 16
d_gene: NA
abundance: few
v_gene: TRBV18
j_gene: TRBJ2-2
CDR3nt: TGTGCCAGCTCACCACTCAGGGACCTCGCGGCCGGGGAGCTGTTTTTT
CDR3aa: CASSPLRDLAAGELFF

len: 13
d_gene: TRBD2
abundance: few
v_gene: TRBV10-3
j_gene: TRBJ2-1
CDR3nt: TGTGCCATCAGTGAGGGACTAGTAAATGAGCAGTTCTTC
CDR3aa: CAISEGLVNEQFF

len: 13
d_gene: TRBD2
abundance: NA
v_gene: TRBV7-2
j_gene: TRBJ2-3
CDR3nt: TGTGCCAGCAGCAGCGGGAGTGGAGATACGCAGTATTTT
CDR3aa: CASSSGSGDTQYF

len: 13
d_gene: NA
abundance: few
v_gene: TRBV6-5
j_gene: TRBJ1-3
CDR3nt: TGTGCCAGCAGGGACAGCTCTGGAAACACCATATATTTT
CDR3aa: CASRDSSGNTIYF

len: 16
d_gene: NA
abundance: few
v_gene: TRBV7-9
j_gene: TRBJ1-4
CDR3nt: TGTGCCAGCAGCCCAAGAGCGGCAGTTTCTAATGAAAAACTGTTTTTT
CDR3aa: CASSPRAAVSNEKLFF